This T cell receptor (beta chain) was documented in a study of CD8+ T cells in alopecia areata. Study-wide background: For the treated group, dosing was oral tofacitinib at 5 to 10 mg twice daily. Findings and limits, study-wide: Scalp samples also yield sequences from resident alphabeta T cells of normal skin. The study found tofacitinib significantly decreased scalp clonality and expanded CD8+ clones among the top 100.

Treatment specified: oral pan-JAK inhibitor, 5-10 mg twice daily. Punch biopsies of lesional scalp, plus peripheral blood, were taken from alopecia areata patients. cDNA prepared by RNA extraction and subsequent reverse transcription served as the template for sequencing. Sequencing used immunoSEQ multiplex PCR; TCRdb keeps in-frame clones, though not all of them. The table includes under 200,000 clones, 60% detected once. Comment on this clone: The antigen is not known.

Per the germline V gene, CDR1 is MNHEY and CDR2 is SMNVEV (reference sequence). The V end was cut by 8 bases, the J end by 6 bases, with 8 bases between. The CDR3 runs to 10 residues. The input for sequencing was CD4+ T cells sorted from blood, taken at week 24, from a patient treated with tofacitinib. This chain connects TRBV27 to TRBJ2-7; D is ambiguous. The sequence derives from a human donor with alopecia areata. The DNA for the CDR3 is TGTGCCAGCGGGATACGCGAGCAGTACTTC. It encodes CASGIREQYF.